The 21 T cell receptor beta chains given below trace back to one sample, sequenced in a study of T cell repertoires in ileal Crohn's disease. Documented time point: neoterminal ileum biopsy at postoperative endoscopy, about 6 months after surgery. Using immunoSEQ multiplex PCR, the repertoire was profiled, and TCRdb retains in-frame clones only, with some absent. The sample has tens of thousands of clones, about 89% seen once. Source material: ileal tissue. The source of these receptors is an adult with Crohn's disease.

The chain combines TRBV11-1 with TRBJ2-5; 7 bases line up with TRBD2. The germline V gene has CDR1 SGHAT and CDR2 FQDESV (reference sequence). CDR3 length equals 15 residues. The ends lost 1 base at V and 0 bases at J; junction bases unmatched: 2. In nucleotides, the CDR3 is TGTGCCAGCAGCTTAGACGCGGGGGACCAAGAGACCCAGTACTTC. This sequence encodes CASSLDAGDQETQYF.

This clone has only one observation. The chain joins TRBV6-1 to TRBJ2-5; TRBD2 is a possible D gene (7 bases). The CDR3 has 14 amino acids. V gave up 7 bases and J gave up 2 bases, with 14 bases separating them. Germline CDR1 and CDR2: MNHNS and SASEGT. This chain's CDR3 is CASMLGGQQETQYF. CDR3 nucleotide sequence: TGTGCCAGCATGCTCGGGGGGCAACAAGAGACCCAGTACTTC.

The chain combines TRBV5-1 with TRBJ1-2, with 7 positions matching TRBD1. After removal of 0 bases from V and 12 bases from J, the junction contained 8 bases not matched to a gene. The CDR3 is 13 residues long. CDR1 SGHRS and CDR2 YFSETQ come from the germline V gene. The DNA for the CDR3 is TGCGCCAGCAGCTTGGAGAGACAGGGTGGACACACCTTC. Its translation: CASSLERQGGHTF.

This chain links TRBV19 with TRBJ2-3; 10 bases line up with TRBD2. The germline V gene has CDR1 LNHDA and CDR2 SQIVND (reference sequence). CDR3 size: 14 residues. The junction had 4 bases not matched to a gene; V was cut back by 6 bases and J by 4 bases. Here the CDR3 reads CASRQRGGADTQYF. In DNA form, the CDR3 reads TGTGCCAGTAGACAGCGGGGGGGGGCAGATACGCAGTATTTT.

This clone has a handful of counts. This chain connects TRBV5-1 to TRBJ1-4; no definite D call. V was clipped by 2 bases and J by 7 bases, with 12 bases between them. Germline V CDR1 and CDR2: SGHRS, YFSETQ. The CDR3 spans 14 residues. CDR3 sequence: CASSFRTGSEKLFF. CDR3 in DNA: TGCGCCAGCAGCTTTCGGACGGGAAGTGAAAAACTGTTTTTT.

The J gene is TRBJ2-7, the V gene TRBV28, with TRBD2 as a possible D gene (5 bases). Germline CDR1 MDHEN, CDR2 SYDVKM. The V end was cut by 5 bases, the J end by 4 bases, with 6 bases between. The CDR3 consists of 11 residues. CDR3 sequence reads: CASSRDYEQYV. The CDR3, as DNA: TGTGCCAGCAGTCGGGATTACGAGCAGTACGTC.

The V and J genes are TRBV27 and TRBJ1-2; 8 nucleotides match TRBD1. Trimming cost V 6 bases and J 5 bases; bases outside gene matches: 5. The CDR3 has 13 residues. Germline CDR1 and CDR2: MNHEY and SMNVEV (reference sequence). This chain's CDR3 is CASSRDRSYGYTF. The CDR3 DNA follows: TGTGCCAGCAGCCGGGACAGGAGTTATGGCTACACCTTC.

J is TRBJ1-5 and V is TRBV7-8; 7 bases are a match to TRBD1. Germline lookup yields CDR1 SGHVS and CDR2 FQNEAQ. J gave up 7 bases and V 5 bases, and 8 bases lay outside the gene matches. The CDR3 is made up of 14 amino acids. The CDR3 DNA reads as TGTGCCAGCAGCCCCGGGACAGTGATCCAGCCCCAGCATTTT. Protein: CASSPGTVIQPQHF.

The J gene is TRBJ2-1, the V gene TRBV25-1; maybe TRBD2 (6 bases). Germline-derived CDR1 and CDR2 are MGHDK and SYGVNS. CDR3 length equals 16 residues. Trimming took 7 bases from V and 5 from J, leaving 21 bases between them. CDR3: CASTPVGGSGNNEQFF. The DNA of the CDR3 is TGTGCCAGCACCCCCGTTGGTGGTAGCGGAAACAATGAGCAGTTCTTC.

CDR3 bases: TGTGCCAGCAGCTTAGCGTGGTTGCAGGGTAACGAAAAACTGTTTTTT. Encoded protein: CASSLAWLQGNEKLFF. The gene calls are TRBV11-2 and TRBJ1-4; the D gene is possibly TRBD1 (5 bases). V lost 1 base to trimming and J lost 8 bases, with 17 bases between them. This CDR3 comprises 16 residues. Germline lookup yields CDR1 SGHAT and CDR2 FQNNGV.

CDR3 in DNA: TGTGCCAGCAGACTTGGGACAGGGATCACTGAAGCTTTCTTT. It encodes CASRLGTGITEAFF. This chain links TRBV27 with TRBJ1-1; 9 nucleotides line up with TRBD1. The CDR3 sequence is 14 residues long. Germline assignment: CDR1 MNHEY and CDR2 SMNVEV (reference sequence). The V gene end was trimmed by 6 bases and the J gene end by 4 bases; junction bases not matched to a gene: 6.

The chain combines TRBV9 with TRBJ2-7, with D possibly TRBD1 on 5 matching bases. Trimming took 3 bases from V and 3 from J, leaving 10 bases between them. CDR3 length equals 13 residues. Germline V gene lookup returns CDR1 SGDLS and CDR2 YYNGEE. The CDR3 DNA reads TGTGCCAGCAGCGAGGGGTCACGCTACGAGCAGTACTTC. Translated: CASSEGSRYEQYF.

This chain's CDR3 is CASSYGQGLGVLEAFF. CDR3 DNA sequence: TGTGCCAGCAGTTACGGACAGGGTTTAGGTGTTCTTGAAGCTTTCTTT. The chain employs TRBV6-6 and TRBJ1-1, with 8 bases identical to TRBD1. Germline trimming cut 2 bases from V and 7 bases from J; bases unmatched to any gene: 12. Per germline, CDR1 MNHNY and CDR2 SVGAGI (reference sequence). The CDR3 consists of 16 residues.

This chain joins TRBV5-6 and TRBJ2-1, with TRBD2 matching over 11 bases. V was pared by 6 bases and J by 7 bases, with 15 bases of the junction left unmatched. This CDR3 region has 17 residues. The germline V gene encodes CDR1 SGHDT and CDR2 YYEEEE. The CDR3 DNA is TGTGCCAGCAACAAAGCCTTAGCGGGGGGGCAAAGAAATGAGCAGTTCTTC. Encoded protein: CASNKALAGGQRNEQFF.

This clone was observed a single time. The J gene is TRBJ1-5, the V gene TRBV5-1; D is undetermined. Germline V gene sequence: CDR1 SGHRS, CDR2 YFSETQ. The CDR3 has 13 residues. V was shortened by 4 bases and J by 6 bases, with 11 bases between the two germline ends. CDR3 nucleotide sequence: TGCGCCAGCAGCACCGAACCGAGTCAGCCCCAGCATTTT. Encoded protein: CASSTEPSQPQHF.

In DNA, the CDR3 is TGCGCCAGCAGCAGCGGACAGGATCAGCCCCAGCATTTT. This encodes CASSSGQDQPQHF. The genes are TRBV5-1 and TRBJ1-5; 7 bases map to TRBD1. V gave up 4 bases and J gave up 5 bases; unmatched junction bases: 3. Germline CDR1 reads SGHRS; CDR2 reads YFSETQ. The CDR3 totals 13 residues.

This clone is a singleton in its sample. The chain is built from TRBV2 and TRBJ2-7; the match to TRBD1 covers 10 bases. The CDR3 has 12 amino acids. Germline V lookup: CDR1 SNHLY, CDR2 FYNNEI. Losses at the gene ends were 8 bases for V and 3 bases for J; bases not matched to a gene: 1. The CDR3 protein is CASWDRGYEQYV. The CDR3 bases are TGTGCCAGCTGGGACAGGGGCTACGAGCAGTACGTC.

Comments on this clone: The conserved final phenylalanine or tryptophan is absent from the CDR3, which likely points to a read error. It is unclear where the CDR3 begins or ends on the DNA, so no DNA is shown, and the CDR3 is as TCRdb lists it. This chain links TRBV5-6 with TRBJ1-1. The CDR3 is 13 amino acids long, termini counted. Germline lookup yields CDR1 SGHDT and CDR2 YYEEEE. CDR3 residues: CASSSGTQTDDFG.

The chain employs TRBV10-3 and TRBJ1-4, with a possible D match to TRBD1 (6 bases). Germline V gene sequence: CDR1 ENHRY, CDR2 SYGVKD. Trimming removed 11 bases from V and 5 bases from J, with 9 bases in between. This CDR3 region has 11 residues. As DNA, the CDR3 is TGTGCCGCAGGACAGAATGAAAAACTGTTTTTT. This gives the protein CAAGQNEKLFF.

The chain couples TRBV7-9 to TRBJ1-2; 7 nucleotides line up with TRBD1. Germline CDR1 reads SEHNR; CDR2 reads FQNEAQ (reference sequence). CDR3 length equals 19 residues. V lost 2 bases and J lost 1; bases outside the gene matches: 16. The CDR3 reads CASSLRQLLTGADNYGYTF. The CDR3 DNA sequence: TGTGCCAGCAGCTTACGGCAATTACTAACAGGGGCGGATAACTATGGCTACACCTTC.

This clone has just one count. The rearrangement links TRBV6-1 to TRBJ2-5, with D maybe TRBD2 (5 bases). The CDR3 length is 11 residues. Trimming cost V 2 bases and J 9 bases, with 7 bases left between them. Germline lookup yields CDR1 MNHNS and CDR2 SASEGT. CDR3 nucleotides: TGTGCCAGCAGTGAACTCGGGGCCCAGTACTTC. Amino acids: CASSELGAQYF.